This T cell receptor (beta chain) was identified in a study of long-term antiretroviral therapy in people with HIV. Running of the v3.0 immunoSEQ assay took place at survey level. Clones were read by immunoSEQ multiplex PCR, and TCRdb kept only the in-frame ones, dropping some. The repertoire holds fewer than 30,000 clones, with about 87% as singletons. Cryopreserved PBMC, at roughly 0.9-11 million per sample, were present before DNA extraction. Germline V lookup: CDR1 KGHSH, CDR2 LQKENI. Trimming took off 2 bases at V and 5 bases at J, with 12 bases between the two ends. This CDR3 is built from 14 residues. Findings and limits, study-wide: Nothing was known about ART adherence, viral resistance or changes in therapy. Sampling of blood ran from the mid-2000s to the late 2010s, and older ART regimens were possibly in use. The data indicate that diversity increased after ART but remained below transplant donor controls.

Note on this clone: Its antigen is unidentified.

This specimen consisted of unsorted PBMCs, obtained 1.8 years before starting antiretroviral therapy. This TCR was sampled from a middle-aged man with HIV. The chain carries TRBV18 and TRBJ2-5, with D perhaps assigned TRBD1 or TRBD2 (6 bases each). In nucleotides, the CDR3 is TGTGCCAGCTCACCAATCCCGGGGGCGGAGACCCAGTACTTC. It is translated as CASSPIPGAETQYF.